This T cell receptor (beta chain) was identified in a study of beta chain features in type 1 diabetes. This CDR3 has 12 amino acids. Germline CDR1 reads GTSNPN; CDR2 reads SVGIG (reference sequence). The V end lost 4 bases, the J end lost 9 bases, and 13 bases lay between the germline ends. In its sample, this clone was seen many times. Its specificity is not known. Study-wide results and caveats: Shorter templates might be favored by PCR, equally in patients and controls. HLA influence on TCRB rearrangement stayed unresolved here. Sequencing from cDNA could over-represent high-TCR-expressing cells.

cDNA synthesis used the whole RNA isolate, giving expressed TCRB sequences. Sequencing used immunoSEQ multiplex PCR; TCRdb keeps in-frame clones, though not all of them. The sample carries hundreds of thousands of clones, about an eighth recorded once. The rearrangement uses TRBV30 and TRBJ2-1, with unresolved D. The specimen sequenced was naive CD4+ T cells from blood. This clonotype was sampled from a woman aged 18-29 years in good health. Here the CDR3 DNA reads TGTGCCTGGATGCGGAAACCCCTTGAGCAGTTCTTC. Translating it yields CAWMRKPLEQFF. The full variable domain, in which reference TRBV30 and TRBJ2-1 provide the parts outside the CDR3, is SQTIHQWPATLVQPVGSPLSLECTVEGTSNPNLYWYRQAAGRGLQLLFYSVGIGQISSEVPQNLSASRPQDRQFILSSKKLLLSDSGFYLCAWMRKPLEQFFGPGTRLTVL.